Here is one T cell receptor (beta chain) with its context. Its antigen is not identified. The sample belongs to a study of shared clonotypes between healthy human individuals. About the study: Donors, aged 18 to 49, were a couple of women and three men. General study points: Generation probabilities were higher for clonotypes shared across all four sorted-subset donors than for unshared ones.

In germline, CDR1 is LGHNA, CDR2 YNFKEQ. V was pared by 4 bases and J by 0 bases, with 16 bases between. This CDR3 is 16 amino acids long. Each subset's genomic DNA was split evenly across several immunoSEQ plates. The protocol was immunoSEQ multiplex PCR, while the TCRdb copy is restricted to in-frame clones and leaves out a portion. The sample records over 850,000 clones, approximately 78% being singletons. The sample comprised memory CD4+ T cells from PBMCs. The subset: CD45RA-negative fraction. This TCR derives from a man younger than 35 in good health. Some clones in this sample may be carry-over from other donors' samples. The gene calls are TRBV4-2 and TRBJ2-7, with TRBD2 as a possible D gene (6 bases). CDR3: CASSPHQAGLSYEQYF. DNA of the CDR3: TGTGCCAGCAGCCCCCACCAAGCGGGTCTCTCCTACGAGCAGTACTTC.